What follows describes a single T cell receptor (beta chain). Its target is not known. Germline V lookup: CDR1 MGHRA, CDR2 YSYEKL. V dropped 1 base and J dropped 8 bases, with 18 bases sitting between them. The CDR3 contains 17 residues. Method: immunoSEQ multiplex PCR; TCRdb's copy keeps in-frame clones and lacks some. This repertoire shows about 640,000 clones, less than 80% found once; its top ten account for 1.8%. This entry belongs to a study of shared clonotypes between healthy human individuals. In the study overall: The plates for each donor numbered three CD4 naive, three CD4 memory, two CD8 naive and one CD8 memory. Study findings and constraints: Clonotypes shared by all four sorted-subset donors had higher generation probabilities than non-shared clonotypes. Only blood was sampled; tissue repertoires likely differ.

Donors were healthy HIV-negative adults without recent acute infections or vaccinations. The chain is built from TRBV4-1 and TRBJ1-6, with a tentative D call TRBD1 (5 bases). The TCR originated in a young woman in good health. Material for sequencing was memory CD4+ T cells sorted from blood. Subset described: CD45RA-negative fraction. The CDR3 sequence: CASSQAPIGATHSPLHF. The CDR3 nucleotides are TGCGCCAGCAGCCAAGCCCCAATCGGGGCCACTCATTCACCCCTCCACTTT.